This T cell receptor (beta chain) was sequenced in a study of T cell responses to AZD1222 COVID-19 vaccine. Germline CDR1 MNHEY, CDR2 SMNVEV (reference sequence). The CDR3 length is 15 residues. V dropped 6 bases and J dropped 5; count of bases not matched to a gene: 7. Points from the study as a whole: Of spike-specific TCRs, nearly half reportedly target regions left unmutated in variants. Repertoires were obtained solely post-peak T cell response.

The data were produced by immunoSEQ multiplex PCR, yet TCRdb's version contains in-frame clones alone and is incomplete. The repertoire holds roughly 170,000 clones, with about 89% as singletons. This clone was seen once. Its antigen is unidentified. This TCR derives from an adult in good health. The chain couples TRBV27 to TRBJ2-1, with 10 bases that match TRBD1. The source was peripheral blood, collected on day 0 of AZD1222 vaccination. The CDR3 reads CASSLPGQGNNEQFF. CDR3 coding DNA: TGTGCCAGCAGCCTCCCGGGACAGGGGAACAATGAGCAGTTCTTC.